This T cell receptor beta chain comes out of a study of cytomegalovirus exposure and HLA in healthy donors. 60 Vbeta and 13 Jbeta primers were used in PCR. TCRdb keeps only in-frame clones here, not all; method: immunoSEQ multiplex PCR. The table shows some 180,000 clones, with about an eighth occurring only once. This TCR came from a man aged 50 to 60 in good health and CMV-seropositive. The sequenced sample was PBMCs.

DNA of the CDR3: TGTGCCAGCAGCTTGGTAGGAGAAACGGACACTGAAGCTTTCTTT. Encoded protein: CASSLVGETDTEAFF. The chain recombines TRBV5-4 with TRBJ1-1; no definite D call. CDR3 length: 15 amino acids. V lost 0 bases to trimming and J lost 3 bases, with 12 bases between them. Germline CDR1 SGHNT, CDR2 YYREEE (reference sequence). Full variable domain (remainder filled in from reference TRBV5-4 and TRBJ1-1): ETGVTQSPTHLIKTRGQQVTLRCSSQSGHNTVSWYQQALGQGPQFIFQYYREEENGRGNFPPRFSGLQFPNYSSELNVNALELDDSALYLCASSLVGETDTEAFFGQGTRLTVV.